Following are 16 T cell receptor beta chains from one sample sequenced in a study of T cell clonotyping in hematopoietic cell transplantation. This table comes from immunoSEQ multiplex PCR, and its TCRdb copy is limited to in-frame clones, with some not included. The data contain 15,000 to 20,000 clones, 85% to 95% of them singletons. Sequencing used peripheral blood mononuclear cells. The receptor set was obtained from a man aged 35 to 55 in good health. Some clones in this sample may be carry-over from other donors' samples.

The genes are TRBV7-6 and TRBJ2-5; D is uncertain. The V and J ends lost 1 base and 0 bases respectively, with 12 bases between them. Germline assignment: CDR1 SGHVS and CDR2 FNYEAQ. This CDR3 is built from 16 residues. In DNA form, the CDR3 reads TGTGCCAGCAGCTTAGACCAGAGCTTATACCAAGAGACCCAGTACTTC. Amino acids: CASSLDQSLYQETQYF.

CDR3 in amino acids: CASSLALQGAAFF. The CDR3 region has the DNA TGTGCCAGCAGCTTAGCCCTACAGGGGGCAGCTTTCTTT. This chain connects TRBV7-8 to TRBJ1-1; 9 bases map to TRBD1. V was pared by 0 bases and J by 10 bases, with 3 bases of the junction left unmatched. The V gene's germline CDR1 is SGHVS and CDR2 FQNEAQ. The CDR3 contains 13 residues.

This clone appeared a single time. V is TRBV6-1 and J is TRBJ2-7, with D possibly TRBD2 on 5 matching bases. The ends were cut back, 3 bases at V and 5 bases at J, with 14 bases in the middle. The CDR3 has 14 residues. The germline CDR1 and CDR2 sequences are MNHNS and SASEGT. In DNA form, the CDR3 reads TGTGCCAGCAGTGACCTCGAGGGCTGGGACGAGCAGTACTTC. Its translation is CASSDLEGWDEQYF.

This chain links TRBV5-4 with TRBJ1-2; the match to TRBD1 covers 10 bases. V trimming: 4 bases; J trimming: 8 bases; junction bases outside the gene matches: 8. The CDR3 has 14 residues. Germline loops: CDR1 SGHNT, CDR2 YYREEE (reference sequence). CDR3 nucleotides: TGTGCCAGCAGCCAGGACAGGGGGGAAGGAGGCTACACCTTC. It encodes CASSQDRGEGGYTF.

V is TRBV18 and J is TRBJ2-5; 9 bases line up with TRBD1. The CDR3 loop spans 14 amino acids. In germline, CDR1 is KGHSH, CDR2 LQKENI. Trimming took 6 bases from V and 5 from J; bases not matched to a gene: 7. The CDR3 DNA follows: TGTGCCAGCTCCCAACAGGGGGCGGGGGAGACCCAGTACTTC. This translates into CASSQQGAGETQYF.

The chain combines TRBV4-3 with TRBJ1-1; weak D call: TRBD1 (6 bases). Germline values: CDR1 LGHNA, CDR2 YSLEER. The length of the CDR3 is 16 residues. With 0 bases removed from V and 5 bases from J, the gap between germline ends came to 16 bases. The DNA for the CDR3 is TGCGCCAGCAGCCAAGATCGCGGGGGCTCGAGGACTGAAGCTTTCTTT. As protein: CASSQDRGGSRTEAFF.

CDR3 region: CATTTGEGFYEQYF. CDR3 coding DNA: TGTGCCACGACGACAGGGGAAGGTTTCTACGAGCAGTACTTC. V is TRBV21-1 and J is TRBJ2-7; the table names TRBD1, a call not compared with the DNA. TRBV21-1 is given as a pseudogene. The CDR3 consists of 14 residues.

The chain uses TRBV11-2 and TRBJ2-5; D unclear. This CDR3 has 13 amino acids. Trimming removed 4 bases from V and 5 bases from J, with 11 bases in between. Germline CDR1 reads SGHAT; CDR2 reads FQNNGV. In DNA, the CDR3 is TGTGCCAGCAGCTGGGATTTGGTCGAGACCCAGTACTTC. Residues: CASSWDLVETQYF.

The chain has TRBV13 and TRBJ2-7, with 7 positions matching TRBD2. J gave up 1 base and V 2 bases, and 2 bases lay outside the gene matches. Germline V CDR1 and CDR2: PRHDT, FYEKMQ (reference sequence). This CDR3 has 14 residues. The CDR3 spells CASSLPGGSYEQYF. The DNA of the CDR3 is TGTGCCAGCAGCTTACCCGGGGGGTCCTACGAGCAGTACTTC.

CDR3 sequence (DNA): TGTGCCTGGATGCGGGGAGGGTCCTCCTACGAGCAGTACTTC. Translating gives CAWMRGGSSYEQYF. The chain joins TRBV30 to TRBJ2-7; 7 bases fit TRBD2. The CDR3 contains 14 residues. V lost 4 bases to trimming and J lost 0 bases; unmatched junction nucleotides: 6. The germline gives CDR1 GTSNPN, CDR2 SVGIG (reference sequence).

The rearrangement uses TRBV28 and TRBJ2-3; the D gene could be TRBD1 or TRBD2 (7 bases each). The CDR3 covers 16 residues. Deletions cut 6 bases from V and 4 bases from J, with 20 bases between. Germline lookup yields CDR1 MDHEN and CDR2 SYDVKM. In DNA, the CDR3 is TGTGCCAGCAGCGCCCGGAGGGGGCGGGAGTCAGATACGCAGTATTTT. This translates into CASSARRGRESDTQYF.

The chain is built from TRBV29-1 and TRBJ1-2, with TRBD1 matching over 7 bases. The ends lost 4 bases at V and 5 bases at J; junction bases unmatched: 16. The CDR3 loop spans 16 amino acids. Germline CDR1 SQVTM, CDR2 ANQGSEA. The CDR3 protein is CSVGPGQEGQNYGYTF. For the CDR3, the DNA is TGCAGCGTTGGGCCGGGCCAAGAGGGACAGAATTATGGCTACACCTTC. Supplemented by reference TRBV29-1 and TRBJ1-2, the full variable domain reads SAVISQKPSRDICQRGTSLTIQCQVDSQVTMMFWYRQQPGQSLTLIATANQGSEATYESGFVIDKFPISRPNLTFSTLTVSNMSPEDSSIYLCSVGPGQEGQNYGYTFGSGTRLTVV.

CDR3 coding DNA: TGCGCCAGCAGCTTGGTCGGGGGGGGCACAGATACGCAGTATTTT. It translates to CASSLVGGGTDTQYF. The V call is TRBV5-1, the J call TRBJ2-3; the match to TRBD2 covers 8 bases. J was trimmed by 1 base and V by 0 bases; bases with no gene match: 1. Per germline, CDR1 SGHRS and CDR2 YFSETQ. The CDR3 sequence is 15 residues long.

The count of this clone is one. The V call is TRBV20-1, the J call TRBJ2-3; D may be TRBD2 (6 bases). CDR1 is DFQATT and CDR2 is SNEGSKA in the germline V gene (reference sequence). The V and J ends lost 0 bases and 8 bases respectively, with 6 bases between them. CDR3 length: 11 residues. Written as DNA, the CDR3 is TGCAGTGCTAGAGAGGGAGGTACGCAGTATTTT. This translates into CSAREGGTQYF.

The V call is TRBV7-2, the J call TRBJ2-7; TRBD1 matches 10 bases. The ends lost 5 bases at V and 0 bases at J; junction bases unmatched: 4. Germline-derived CDR1 and CDR2 are SGHTA and FQGNSA. CDR3 length: 15 residues. CDR3 nucleotide sequence: TGTGCCAGCAGCCCGGACAGGGGGAGCTCCTACGAGCAGTACTTC. It translates to CASSPDRGSSYEQYF.

The genes are TRBV28 and TRBJ2-7, with 8 bases matching TRBD1. The CDR3 length is 16 residues. V shed 2 bases, J shed 5 bases, and the junction held 11 bases outside the gene matches. CDR1 is MDHEN, CDR2 SYDVKM, per germline. CDR3 protein: CASSLPGQGLSHEQYF. CDR3 coding DNA: TGTGCCAGCAGTTTACCCGGACAGGGACTGTCCCACGAGCAGTACTTC. The variable domain in full, with the rest retrieved from reference TRBV28 and TRBJ2-7, is DVKVTQSSRYLVKRTGEKVFLECVQDMDHENMFWYRQDPGLGLRLIYFSYDVKMKEKGDIPEGYSVSREKKERFSLILESASTNQTSMYLCASSLPGQGLSHEQYFGPGTRLTVT.